What follows are 30 T cell receptor beta chains derived from one specimen sequenced in a study of CD8 T cells in ankylosing spondylitis. One entry per CDR3 protein, called by TCRdb with MiXCR from the 5' RACE reads. Of fewer than 130,000 distinct CDR3 sequences in the sample, around 24% were seen once. The sequencing sample was made of synovial fluid, either unsorted or a sorted T cell fraction (not recorded which). Receptors were obtained from a male donor with ankylosing spondylitis.

There are a few counts of this clonotype. This chain links TRBV29-1 with TRBJ1-1; D might be TRBD1 (5 bases). The CDR3 is 12 amino acids. Germline V gene data show CDR1 as SQVTM and CDR2 as ANQGSEA. Trimming left V 6 bases short and J 2 bases short, with 10 bases between. The CDR3 nucleotides are TGCAGCGTATCCCAGGGAAACACTGAAGCTTTCTTT. Translating gives CSVSQGNTEAFF.

The V and J genes are TRBV10-3 and TRBJ1-2, with D uncertain. Germline V gives CDR1 ENHRY, CDR2 SYGVKD. The CDR3 consists of 11 residues. V lost 3 bases and J lost 4, with 3 bases in between. As DNA, the CDR3 is TGTGCCATCAGTGACCTCTATGGCTACACCTTC. Translated: CAISDLYGYTF.

The CDR3 sequence is CSAQTRAGIYEQYF. CDR3 sequence (DNA): TGCAGTGCTCAGACTCGGGCGGGCATCTACGAGCAGTACTTC. The V and J genes are TRBV20-1 and TRBJ2-7; possibly TRBD2 for D (5 bases). Germline assignment: CDR1 DFQATT and CDR2 SNEGSKA (reference sequence). V was pared by 5 bases and J by 3 bases, with 17 bases between. The CDR3 runs 14 residues.

This clonotype was observed a single time. This chain links TRBV10-2 with TRBJ2-7, with D tentatively TRBD2 (6 bases). Germline-derived CDR1 and CDR2 are WSHSY and SAAADI. The CDR3 consists of 14 residues. V was shortened by 0 bases and J by 10 bases, with 16 bases between the two germline ends. The CDR3 DNA sequence: TGCGCCAGCAGTGAGTCGACCGGCCTAGCGAGACAGTACTTC. This sequence encodes CASSESTGLARQYF.

This clonotype has a count of ten or more. The genes are TRBV20-1 and TRBJ2-1; no clear D. V lost 0 bases and J 15 bases, leaving 27 bases between the germline ends. Looked up from germline, CDR1 is DFQATT and CDR2 is SNEGSKA (reference sequence). The CDR3 spans 16 residues. The CDR3, as DNA: TGCAGTGCTAGAGATTTGGCGGTACGTGGACCAGGTAATCTGTTCTTC. This codes for CSARDLAVRGPGNLFF.

V is TRBV18 and J is TRBJ2-1, with D uncertain. The germline gives CDR1 KGHSH, CDR2 LQKENI. V was clipped by 3 bases and J by 3 bases, with 6 bases between them. CDR3 size: 13 residues. The CDR3 loop is CASSPSRYNEQFF. The CDR3 DNA follows: TGTGCCAGCTCACCCTCACGCTACAATGAGCAGTTCTTC.

This clonotype was seen a single time. The rearrangement uses TRBV12-3 or TRBV12-4 and TRBJ2-2; D is ambiguous. The CDR3 totals 14 residues. V was cut by 3 bases and J by 5 bases, with 10 bases left in between. CDR3 amino acids: CASSLGIRTGELFF. In DNA form, the CDR3 reads TGTGCCAGCAGTTTGGGGATTCGGACCGGGGAGCTGTTTTTT.

V usage is TRBV27 and J usage is TRBJ1-2, with a weak D call TRBD1 (6 bases). The CDR3 has 13 amino acids. V was clipped by 5 bases and J by 4 bases, with 11 bases between them. Germline assignment: CDR1 MNHEY and CDR2 SMNVEV (reference sequence). CDR3 sequence (DNA): TGTGCCAGCAGTAGACAGGACCGCTATGGCTACACCTTC. Translating it yields CASSRQDRYGYTF.

This sequence joins TRBV19 and TRBJ2-6, with D perhaps matching TRBD1 or TRBD2 (5 bases each). V lost 7 bases to trimming and J lost 1 base, with 14 bases between them. Germline V gene sequence: CDR1 LNHDA, CDR2 SQIVND (reference sequence). CDR3 length: 16 residues. The CDR3 region is CASTWGRLSGANVLTF. CDR3 DNA sequence: TGTGCCAGTACTTGGGGGAGACTTTCTGGGGCCAACGTCCTGACTTTC.

The chain combines TRBV11-2 with TRBJ2-7; TRBD1 matches at 8 bases. Germline CDR1 and CDR2: SGHAT and FQNNGV. Trimming removed 4 bases from V and 9 bases from J; junction bases left unmatched: 17. The CDR3 is made up of 16 amino acids. In DNA, the CDR3 is TGTGCCAGCAGCTCATTGACCGGGACAGGAAGTTTATGGCAGTACGTC. Its protein is CASSSLTGTGSLWQYV.

This clonotype came up many times. This chain connects TRBV15 to TRBJ2-1; D is undetermined. The CDR3 length is 14 residues. The germline V gene has CDR1 LNHNV and CDR2 YYDKDF (reference sequence). Trimming shortened V by 3 bases and J by 5 bases, and 11 bases separated the two germline ends. CDR3 in DNA: TGTGCCACCAGCAGCCGGGCCTGGGACAATGAGCAGTTCTTC. It is translated as CATSSRAWDNEQFF. Full variable domain (remainder filled in from reference TRBV15 and TRBJ2-1): DAMVIQNPRYQVTQFGKPVTLSCSQTLNHNVMYWYQQKSSQAPKLLFHYYDKDFNNEADTPDNFQSRRPNTSFCFLDIRSPGLGDTAMYLCATSSRAWDNEQFFGPGTRLTVL.

V and J are TRBV5-1 and TRBJ1-4, with D hard to call. CDR1 and CDR2 (germline): SGHRS, YFSETQ. The CDR3 is 16 residues long. V lost 3 bases and J 3 bases, leaving 15 bases between the germline ends. CDR3 sequence: CASSSTGAPANEKLFF. CDR3 coding DNA: TGCGCCAGCAGCTCAACTGGTGCCCCGGCTAATGAAAAACTGTTTTTT.

The rearrangement links TRBV24-1 to TRBJ2-5; maybe TRBD2 (8 bases). There are 17 residues in the CDR3. The germline CDR1 and CDR2 sequences are KGHDR and SFDVKD. The ends were cut back, 5 bases at V and 0 bases at J, with 18 bases in the middle. In DNA, the CDR3 is TGTGCCACCAGTGGGTTTTCGGGAGGGGGCGACCAAGAGACCCAGTACTTC. Residues: CATSGFSGGGDQETQYF.

This clonotype was observed a few times. The chain couples TRBV6-1 to TRBJ2-3; possibly TRBD1 for D (6 bases). CDR1 MNHNS and CDR2 SASEGT come from the germline V gene. V lost 7 bases and J 1 base, leaving 12 bases between the germline ends. The CDR3 spans 14 residues. CDR3 sequence reads: CASTRAGGTDTQYF. In DNA form, the CDR3 reads TGTGCCAGCACCAGGGCAGGGGGCACAGATACGCAGTATTTT.

This chain joins TRBV6-5 and TRBJ2-1; 8 bases fit TRBD1. The germline V gene encodes CDR1 MNHEY and CDR2 SVGAGI. After removal of 0 bases from V and 4 bases from J, the junction contained 2 bases not matched to a gene. This CDR3 spans 15 amino acids. The CDR3: CASSYSRTGYNEQFF. In DNA, the CDR3 is TGTGCCAGCAGTTACTCGAGGACAGGGTACAATGAGCAGTTCTTC.

This rearrangement joins TRBV20-1 to TRBJ1-2; D is unresolved. Germline CDR1 is DFQATT and CDR2 is SNEGSKA (reference sequence). Trimming removed 6 bases from V and 1 base from J, with 12 bases in between. The CDR3 has 13 residues. CDR3 loop: CSAYTAINYGYTF. Here the CDR3 DNA reads TGCAGTGCATATACGGCGATTAACTATGGCTACACCTTC.

The J gene is TRBJ1-1, the V gene TRBV5-4; the D is unclear. Germline CDR1 SGHNT, CDR2 YYREEE (reference sequence). V was shortened by 0 bases and J by 1 base, with 13 bases between the two germline ends. There are 16 residues in the CDR3. This chain's CDR3 is CASSLAARQGNTEAFF. The CDR3 DNA reads as TGTGCCAGCAGCTTGGCGGCGCGACAAGGGAACACTGAAGCTTTCTTT. Looking up the rest from reference TRBV5-4 and TRBJ1-1 gives the full variable domain: ETGVTQSPTHLIKTRGQQVTLRCSSQSGHNTVSWYQQALGQGPQFIFQYYREEENGRGNFPPRFSGLQFPNYSSELNVNALELDDSALYLCASSLAARQGNTEAFFGQGTRLTVV.

The rearrangement links TRBV20-1 to TRBJ2-1; D might be TRBD1 (6 bases). Between the trimmed V and J ends, which lost 5 bases and 0 bases, there was a span of 14 bases. The V gene's germline CDR1 is DFQATT and CDR2 SNEGSKA (reference sequence). This CDR3 spans 15 amino acids. The CDR3 loop reads CSAHSTGSSYNEQFF. The CDR3 DNA reads as TGCAGTGCTCATAGTACAGGGAGCTCCTACAATGAGCAGTTCTTC.

This clonotype has just a few counts. V gene TRBV20-1 combines with J gene TRBJ1-1; TRBD1 might be the D (6 bases). Germline V gene data show CDR1 as DFQATT and CDR2 as SNEGSKA (reference sequence). Trimming took 5 bases from V and 2 from J, leaving 18 bases between them. The CDR3 runs to 15 residues. The CDR3 here is CSAGGPGVTNTEAFF. CDR3 in DNA: TGCAGTGCTGGGGGGCCCGGGGTTACTAACACTGAAGCTTTCTTT.

The V call is TRBV5-1, the J call TRBJ1-4; possibly TRBD1 for D (5 bases). CDR3 length equals 16 residues. Per the germline V gene, CDR1 is SGHRS and CDR2 is YFSETQ. V was clipped by 1 base and J by 14 bases, with 24 bases between them. CDR3 bases: TGCGCCAGCAGCTTGAATAGGGGCGCATTCCCCGAGCGGCTGTTTTTT. It specifies CASSLNRGAFPERLFF.

This clonotype was seen only a few times. The gene calls are TRBV6-1 and TRBJ2-7, with D perhaps TRBD2 (6 bases). The CDR3 has 14 residues. CDR1 is MNHNS and CDR2 is SASEGT in the germline V gene. Trimming stripped 7 bases from V and 2 bases from J, with 15 bases between. CDR3: CASKTGTGAYEQYV. The CDR3 DNA follows: TGTGCCAGCAAGACGGGGACGGGGGCCTACGAGCAGTACGTC.

The chain links TRBV18 to TRBJ2-5; TRBD1 aligns across 8 bases. Germline assignment: CDR1 KGHSH and CDR2 LQKENI. This CDR3 is built from 14 residues. V lost 5 bases, J lost 1 base, and 3 bases stayed unmatched. The CDR3 loop is CASSVQGAQETQYF. In DNA form, the CDR3 reads TGTGCCAGCTCAGTCCAGGGGGCCCAAGAGACCCAGTACTTC.

This clonotype was counted many times. V is TRBV19 and J is TRBJ2-1; 12 bases line up with TRBD2. J gave up 6 bases and V 6 bases, and 9 bases lay outside the gene matches. The germline V gene encodes CDR1 LNHDA and CDR2 SQIVND (reference sequence). The CDR3 is 16 residues long. The CDR3 is CASSQIGTSGFNEQFF. The CDR3 coding sequence is TGTGCCAGTAGCCAAATCGGGACTAGCGGGTTCAATGAGCAGTTCTTC.

At least ten counts were recorded for this clonotype. The chain is built from TRBV12-5 and TRBJ2-7; 7 bases match TRBD1. CDR1 is LGHNT and CDR2 is FRNRAP in the germline V gene. The CDR3 covers 14 residues. The V and J ends lost 6 bases and 4 bases, in that order; junction bases with no gene match: 9. CDR3 sequence reads: CASGGRDSAYEQYF. In DNA form, the CDR3 reads TGTGCTAGTGGGGGCCGGGACAGCGCTTACGAGCAGTACTTC.

V is TRBV5-1 and J is TRBJ2-1; weak D call: TRBD2 (6 bases). V lost 4 bases and J 0 bases, leaving 11 bases between the germline ends. CDR3 length: 15 residues. Germline V CDR1 and CDR2: SGHRS, YFSETQ. CDR3 sequence: CASSRGDSSYNEQFF. The CDR3 DNA follows: TGCGCCAGCAGCCGCGGGGATAGCTCCTACAATGAGCAGTTCTTC.

The chain employs TRBV27 and TRBJ2-7, with no clear D. Germline-derived CDR1 and CDR2 are MNHEY and SMNVEV (reference sequence). The CDR3 is 14 residues long. V was cut by 2 bases and J by 0 bases, with 8 bases left in between. The CDR3 sequence is CASSLGPNSYEQYF. In DNA, the CDR3 is TGTGCCAGCAGTTTAGGACCCAACTCCTACGAGCAGTACTTC.

This clonotype was found a few times. The chain employs TRBV18 and TRBJ2-7; a possible D gene is TRBD1 (6 bases). With 0 bases removed from V and 4 bases from J, the gap between germline ends came to 10 bases. CDR1 is KGHSH and CDR2 is LQKENI in the germline V gene. The CDR3 consists of 14 residues. CDR3 nucleotides: TGTGCCAGCTCACCACCGGGGGCTGGGTACGAGCAGTACTTC. It translates to CASSPPGAGYEQYF.

In this sample, this clonotype turned up a few times. The CDR3 coding sequence is TGTGCCAGCAGGCAAAGTTACAGGGAGAAGGTCTGGGCCAACGTCCTGACTTTC. It is translated as CASRQSYREKVWANVLTF. V usage is TRBV11-2 and J usage is TRBJ2-6; D possibly corresponds to TRBD1 (6 bases). Germline V lookup: CDR1 SGHAT, CDR2 FQNNGV. V was clipped by 6 bases and J by 5 bases, with 23 bases between them. The CDR3 extends over 18 amino acids.

The V call is TRBV6-2 or TRBV6-3, the J call TRBJ1-3; D is perhaps TRBD1 (6 bases). Germline V gene lookup returns CDR1 MNHEY and CDR2 SVGEGT. The CDR3 length is 14 residues. V was trimmed by 7 bases and J by 4 bases, leaving 14 bases between them. This CDR3 reads CASKKRTDGNTIYF. The CDR3 DNA reads TGTGCCAGCAAGAAAAGGACAGACGGAAACACCATATATTTT.

This clonotype has at least ten counts. This rearrangement joins TRBV5-1 to TRBJ2-2; D is perhaps TRBD1 (6 bases). There are 15 residues in the CDR3. Germline V gene sequence: CDR1 SGHRS, CDR2 YFSETQ. Trimming removed 1 base at V and 5 bases at J, with 12 bases between. CDR3 protein: CASSLLQGRTGELFF. CDR3 bases: TGCGCCAGCAGCTTGTTACAGGGAAGGACCGGGGAGCTGTTTTTT.